These T cell receptor beta chains were read from a single sample in a study of T cell responses to AZD1222 COVID-19 vaccine. Method: immunoSEQ multiplex PCR; TCRdb's copy keeps in-frame clones and lacks some. Seen here are fewer than 200,000 clones, roughly 89% observed once, and the top ten hold about 1.6%. The source was peripheral blood, collected on day 0 of AZD1222 vaccination. The receptors were gathered from an adult in good health. Both conserved end residues are part of each CDR3. D genes are given only for firm matches. Clone sizes are given selectively: once, few, many, or a class where the clone is expanded.

V gene	clone size	D gene	J gene	CDR3 length	CDR3 protein	CDR3 DNA
TRBV5-1	.	TRBD2	TRBJ2-1	16	CASSFSSGSSYNEQFF	TGCGCCAGCAGCTTCTCTAGCGGAAGCTCCTACAATGAGCAGTTCTTC
TRBV7-2	.	.	TRBJ2-1	16	CASSLVGSRSGNEQFF	TGTGCCAGCAGCTTAGTGGGTAGTAGGTCGGGGAATGAGCAGTTCTTC
TRBV29-1	.	.	TRBJ1-1	10	CSVGVTEAFF	TGCAGCGTTGGGGTGACTGAAGCTTTCTTT
TRBV12-2	.	.	TRBJ1-2	15	CASRCTVWYGYGYTF	TGTGCAAGTCGTTGTACCGTGTGGTATGGCTATGGCTACACCTTC
TRBV2	.	TRBD2	TRBJ2-2	16	CASSDLLAGVTGELFF	TGTGCCAGCAGTGATTTGCTAGCGGGAGTCACCGGGGAGCTGTTTTTT
TRBV27	.	.	TRBJ2-1	9	CASGDEQFF	TGTGCCAGCGGGGATGAGCAGTTCTTC
TRBV19	.	.	TRBJ1-5	16	CASTFSIGGRNQPQHF	TGTGCCAGTACCTTCTCTATCGGGGGACGCAATCAGCCCCAGCATTTT
TRBV6-5	.	.	TRBJ1-4	15	CASSQTGGLNEKLFF	TGTGCCAGCAGCCAGACAGGCGGGCTGAATGAAAAACTGTTTTTT
TRBV3-1/TRBV3-2	.	.	TRBJ2-7	15	CASSQASRGKGEQYF	TGTGCCAGCAGCCAAGCCTCCCGGGGGAAGGGCGAGCAGTACTTC
TRBV5-1	.	.	TRBJ1-3	15	CASSLAANSGNTIYF	TGCGCCAGCAGCTTGGCGGCAAACTCTGGAAACACCATATATTTT
TRBV7-9	once	.	TRBJ1-1	15	CASSLASGMNTEAFF	TGTGCCAGCAGCTTAGCGTCCGGGATGAACACTGAAGCTTTCTTT
TRBV5-1	.	TRBD2	TRBJ2-3	14	CASRDGRGADTQYF	TGCGCCAGCAGAGATGGGAGGGGAGCAGATACGCAGTATTTT
TRBV4-1	.	TRBD1	TRBJ2-2	18	CASSQIPSGTGAAGELFF	TGCGCCAGCAGCCAAATACCCTCCGGGACAGGGGCAGCCGGGGAGCTGTTTTTT
TRBV11-2	.	TRBD1	TRBJ2-1	15	CASSLTGGAYNEQFF	TGTGCCAGCAGCTTAACAGGGGGCGCCTACAATGAGCAGTTCTTC
TRBV3-1/TRBV3-2	.	.	TRBJ1-4	15	CASSQDRTVRKKLFF	TGTGCCAGCAGCCAAGATAGGACCGTGCGGAAAAAACTGTTTTTT
TRBV18	.	.	TRBJ1-5	12	CASSPGAQPQHF	TGTGCCAGCTCACCAGGGGCGCAGCCCCAGCATTTT
TRBV7-9	.	.	TRBJ2-2	18	CASSRIPGTAPNTGELFF	TGTGCCAGCAGCCGAATACCTGGGACCGCACCGAACACCGGGGAGCTGTTTTTT
TRBV13	.	.	TRBJ1-1	12	CASSLWGKGAFF	TGTGCCAGCAGCTTATGGGGCAAGGGAGCTTTCTTT
TRBV6-1	few	.	TRBJ1-5	16	CASSEARLGGNQPQHF	TGTGCCAGCAGTGAAGCCCGGCTGGGAGGGAATCAGCCCCAGCATTTT
TRBV7-2	.	.	TRBJ1-1	14	CASSLFRGEAEAFF	TGTGCCAGCAGCTTATTCAGGGGAGAGGCTGAAGCTTTCTTT
TRBV6-2/TRBV6-3	.	.	TRBJ1-2	13	CASSLDTLDGYTF	TGTGCCAGCAGTCTCGACACTCTGGATGGCTACACCTTC
TRBV3-1/TRBV3-2	.	.	TRBJ1-5	15	CASSQGQGRHQPQHF	TGTGCCAGCAGCCAAGGGCAGGGGAGACATCAGCCCCAGCATTTT